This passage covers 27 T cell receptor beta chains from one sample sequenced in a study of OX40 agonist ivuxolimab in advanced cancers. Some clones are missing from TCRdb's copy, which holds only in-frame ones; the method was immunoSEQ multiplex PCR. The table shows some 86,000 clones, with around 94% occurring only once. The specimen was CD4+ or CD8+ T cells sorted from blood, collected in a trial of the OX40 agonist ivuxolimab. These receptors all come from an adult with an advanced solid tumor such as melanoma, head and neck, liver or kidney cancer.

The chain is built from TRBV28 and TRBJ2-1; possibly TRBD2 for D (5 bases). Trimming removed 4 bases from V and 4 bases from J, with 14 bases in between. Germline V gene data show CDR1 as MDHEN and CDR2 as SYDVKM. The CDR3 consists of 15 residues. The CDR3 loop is CASSSSGNLYNEQFF. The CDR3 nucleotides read TGTGCCAGCAGTTCTTCCGGGAACCTATACAATGAGCAGTTCTTC.

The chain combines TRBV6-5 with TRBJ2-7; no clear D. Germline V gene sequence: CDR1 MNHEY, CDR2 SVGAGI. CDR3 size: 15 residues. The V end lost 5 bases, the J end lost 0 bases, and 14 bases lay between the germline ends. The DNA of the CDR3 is TGTGCCAGCAGTACCCCCACAGAAGCCTCCTACGAGCAGTACTTC. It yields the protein CASSTPTEASYEQYF.

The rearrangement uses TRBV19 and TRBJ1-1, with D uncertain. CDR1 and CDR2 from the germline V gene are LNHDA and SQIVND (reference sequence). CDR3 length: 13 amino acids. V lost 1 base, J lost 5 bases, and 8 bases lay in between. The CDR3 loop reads CASSIGSATEAFF. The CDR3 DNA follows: TGTGCCAGTAGTATAGGTAGTGCGACTGAAGCTTTCTTT. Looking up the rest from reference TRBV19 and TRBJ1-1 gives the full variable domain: DGGITQSPKYLFRKEGQNVTLSCEQNLNHDAMYWYRQDPGQGLRLIYYSQIVNDFQKGDIAEGYSVSREKKESFPLTVTSAQKNPTAFYLCASSIGSATEAFFGQGTRLTVV.

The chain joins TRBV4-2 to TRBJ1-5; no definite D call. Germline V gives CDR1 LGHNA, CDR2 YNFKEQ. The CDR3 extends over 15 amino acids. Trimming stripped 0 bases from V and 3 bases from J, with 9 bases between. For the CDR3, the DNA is TGTGCCAGCAGCCAAGAAGACGGAGCCAATCAGCCCCAGCATTTT. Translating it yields CASSQEDGANQPQHF.

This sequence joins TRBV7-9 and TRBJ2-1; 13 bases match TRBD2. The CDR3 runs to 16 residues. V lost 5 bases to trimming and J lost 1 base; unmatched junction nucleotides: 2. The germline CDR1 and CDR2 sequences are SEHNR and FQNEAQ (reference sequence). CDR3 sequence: CASSPTSGRSYNEQFF. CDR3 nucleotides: TGTGCCAGCAGCCCGACTAGCGGGAGGTCCTACAATGAGCAGTTCTTC.

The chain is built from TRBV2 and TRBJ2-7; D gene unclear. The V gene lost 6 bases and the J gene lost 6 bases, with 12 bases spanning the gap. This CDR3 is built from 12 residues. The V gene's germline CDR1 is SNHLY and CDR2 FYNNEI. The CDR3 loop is CASSLNMAEQYF. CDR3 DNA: TGTGCCAGCAGCCTGAATATGGCCGAGCAGTACTTC.

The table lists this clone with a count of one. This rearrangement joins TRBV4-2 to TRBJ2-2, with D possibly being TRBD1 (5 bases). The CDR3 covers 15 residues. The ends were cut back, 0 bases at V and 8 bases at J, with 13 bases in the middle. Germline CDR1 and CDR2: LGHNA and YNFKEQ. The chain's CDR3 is CASSQEWTTAGELFF. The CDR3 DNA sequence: TGTGCCAGCAGCCAAGAGTGGACAACAGCGGGGGAGCTGTTTTTT.

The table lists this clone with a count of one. The CDR3: CASSESSSHVAYEQYF. The CDR3, as DNA: TGTGCCAGCAGTGAATCGTCTTCGCACGTTGCTTACGAGCAGTACTTC. The chain combines TRBV2 with TRBJ2-7; D is undetermined. V gave up 2 bases and J gave up 4 bases, with 18 bases separating them. Germline assignment: CDR1 SNHLY and CDR2 FYNNEI. This CDR3 is 16 amino acids long.

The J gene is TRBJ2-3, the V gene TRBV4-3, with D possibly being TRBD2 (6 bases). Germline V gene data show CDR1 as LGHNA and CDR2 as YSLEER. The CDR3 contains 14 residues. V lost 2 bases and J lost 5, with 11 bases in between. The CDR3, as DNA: TGCGCCAGCAGCCAACGACTAGTAGGAGATACGCAGTATTTT. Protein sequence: CASSQRLVGDTQYF.

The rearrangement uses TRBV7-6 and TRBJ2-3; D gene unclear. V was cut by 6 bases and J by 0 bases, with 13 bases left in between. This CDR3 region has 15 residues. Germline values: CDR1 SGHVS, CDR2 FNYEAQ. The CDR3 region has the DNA TGTGCCAGCAGGCCTTTGGGCGTAAGCACAGATACGCAGTATTTT. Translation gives CASRPLGVSTDTQYF.

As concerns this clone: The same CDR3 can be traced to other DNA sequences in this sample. CDR3 sequence reads: CASSLVTGELFF. CDR3 sequence (DNA): TGTGCCAGCAGCTTAGTTACCGGGGAGCTGTTTTTT. The chain couples TRBV7-9 to TRBJ2-2; D ambiguous. The CDR3 runs 12 residues. Germline V gene sequence: CDR1 SEHNR, CDR2 FQNEAQ (reference sequence). Trimming cost V 1 base and J 5 bases, with 2 bases left between them.

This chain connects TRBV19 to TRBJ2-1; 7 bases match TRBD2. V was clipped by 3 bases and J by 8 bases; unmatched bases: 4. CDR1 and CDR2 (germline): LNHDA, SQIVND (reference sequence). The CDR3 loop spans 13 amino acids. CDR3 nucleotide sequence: TGTGCCAGTAGTATCGCGACTAGCCATGAGCAGTTCTTC. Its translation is CASSIATSHEQFF.

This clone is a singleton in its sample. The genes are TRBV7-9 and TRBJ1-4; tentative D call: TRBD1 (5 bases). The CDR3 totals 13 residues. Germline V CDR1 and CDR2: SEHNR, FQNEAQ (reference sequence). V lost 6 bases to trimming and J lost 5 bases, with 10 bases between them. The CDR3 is CASRGAANEKLFF. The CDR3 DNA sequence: TGTGCCAGCAGAGGGGCAGCGAATGAAAAACTGTTTTTT.

The CDR3 sequence is CASSAEGKASGANTGELFF. The CDR3 bases are TGCGCCAGCAGTGCGGAGGGCAAAGCTAGCGGGGCGAACACCGGGGAGCTGTTTTTT. This sequence joins TRBV4-1 and TRBJ2-2, with TRBD2 matching over 9 bases. V shed 6 bases, J shed 0 bases, and the junction held 14 bases outside the gene matches. Germline CDR1 and CDR2: MGHRA and YSYEKL. This CDR3 spans 19 amino acids.

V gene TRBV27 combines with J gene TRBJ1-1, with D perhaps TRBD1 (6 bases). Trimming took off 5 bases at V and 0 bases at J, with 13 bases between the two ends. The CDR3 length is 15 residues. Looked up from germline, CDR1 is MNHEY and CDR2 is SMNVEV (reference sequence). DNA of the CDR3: TGTGCCAGCAGTGGGGGGGGCATCATGAACACTGAAGCTTTCTTT. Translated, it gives CASSGGGIMNTEAFF.

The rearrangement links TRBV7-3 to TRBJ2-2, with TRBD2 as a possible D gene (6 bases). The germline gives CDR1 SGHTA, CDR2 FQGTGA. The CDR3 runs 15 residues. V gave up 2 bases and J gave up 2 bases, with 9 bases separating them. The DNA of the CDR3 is TGTGCCAGCAGCTTACTCGGGAGAAACACCGGGGAGCTGTTTTTT. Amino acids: CASSLLGRNTGELFF.

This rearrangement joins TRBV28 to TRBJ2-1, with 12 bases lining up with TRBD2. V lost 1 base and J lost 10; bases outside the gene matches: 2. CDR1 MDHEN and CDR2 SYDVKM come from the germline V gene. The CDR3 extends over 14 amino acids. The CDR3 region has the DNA TGTGCCAGCAGTTTATTCGGACTAGCGGGGGAGCAGTTCTTC. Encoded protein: CASSLFGLAGEQFF.

As DNA, the CDR3 is TGTGCCAGCAGCGTAGGGGGTCAAACTGAAGCTTTCTTT. This encodes CASSVGGQTEAFF. J is TRBJ1-1 and V is TRBV9; D is unresolved. Germline assignment: CDR1 SGDLS and CDR2 YYNGEE. With 0 bases removed from V and 5 bases from J, the gap between germline ends came to 8 bases. The CDR3 length is 13 residues.

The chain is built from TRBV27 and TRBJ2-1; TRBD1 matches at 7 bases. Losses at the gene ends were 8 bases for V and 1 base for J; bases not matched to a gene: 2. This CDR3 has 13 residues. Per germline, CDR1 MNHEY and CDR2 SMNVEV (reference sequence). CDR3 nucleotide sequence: TGTGCCAGCGGGGACAGTTCCTACAATGAGCAGTTCTTC. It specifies CASGDSSYNEQFF.

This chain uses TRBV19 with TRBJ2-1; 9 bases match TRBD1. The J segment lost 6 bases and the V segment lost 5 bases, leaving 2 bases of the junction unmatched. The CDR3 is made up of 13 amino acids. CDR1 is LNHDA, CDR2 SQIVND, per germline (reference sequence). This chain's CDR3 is CASSPDRGNEQFF. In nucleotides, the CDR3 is TGTGCCAGTAGTCCGGACAGGGGCAATGAGCAGTTCTTC.

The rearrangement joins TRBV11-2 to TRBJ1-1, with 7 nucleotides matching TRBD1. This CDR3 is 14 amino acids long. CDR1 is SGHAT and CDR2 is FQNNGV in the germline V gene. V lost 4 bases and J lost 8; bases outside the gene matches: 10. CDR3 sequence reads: CASSSTGQTQEAFF. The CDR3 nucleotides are TGTGCCAGCAGCTCGACGGGACAGACCCAAGAAGCTTTCTTT.

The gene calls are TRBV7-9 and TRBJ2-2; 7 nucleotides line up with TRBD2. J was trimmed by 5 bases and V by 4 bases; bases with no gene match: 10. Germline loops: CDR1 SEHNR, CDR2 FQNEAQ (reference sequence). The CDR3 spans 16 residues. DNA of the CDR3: TGTGCCAGCAGCTCCTCAGATTGGACTAGAACCGGGGAGCTGTTTTTT. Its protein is CASSSSDWTRTGELFF. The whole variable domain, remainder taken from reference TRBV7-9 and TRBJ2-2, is DTGVSQNPRHKITKRGQNVTFRCDPISEHNRLYWYRQTLGQGPEFLTYFQNEAQLEKSRLLSDRFSAERPKGSFSTLEIQRTEQGDSAMYLCASSSSDWTRTGELFFGEGSRLTVL.

This CDR3 reads CASTPGTSGYNEQFF. CDR3 coding DNA: TGTGCCAGTACTCCTGGGACTAGCGGATACAATGAGCAGTTCTTC. J is TRBJ2-1 and V is TRBV7-9, with 11 bases aligning to TRBD2. The V gene's germline CDR1 is SEHNR and CDR2 FQNEAQ (reference sequence). V lost 9 bases, J lost 4 bases, and 8 bases stayed unmatched. This CDR3 is 15 amino acids long.

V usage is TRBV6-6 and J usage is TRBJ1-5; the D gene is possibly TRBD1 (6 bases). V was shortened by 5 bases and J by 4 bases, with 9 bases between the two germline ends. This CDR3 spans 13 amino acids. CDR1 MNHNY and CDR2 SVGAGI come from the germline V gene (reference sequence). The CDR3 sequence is CASSGTKNQPQHF. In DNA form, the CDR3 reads TGTGCCAGCAGTGGGACAAAGAATCAGCCCCAGCATTTT.

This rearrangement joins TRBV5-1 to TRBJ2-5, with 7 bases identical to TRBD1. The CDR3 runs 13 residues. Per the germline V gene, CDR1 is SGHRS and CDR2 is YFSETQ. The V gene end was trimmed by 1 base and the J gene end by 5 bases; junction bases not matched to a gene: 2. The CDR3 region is CASSLLTGETQYF. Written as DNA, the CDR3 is TGCGCCAGCAGCTTGTTGACAGGGGAGACCCAGTACTTC.

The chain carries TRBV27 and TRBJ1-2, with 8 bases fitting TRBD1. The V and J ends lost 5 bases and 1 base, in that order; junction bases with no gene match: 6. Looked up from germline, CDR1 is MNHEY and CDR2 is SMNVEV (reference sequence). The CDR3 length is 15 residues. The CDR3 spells CASSILDRVNYGYTF. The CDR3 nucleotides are TGTGCCAGCAGTATACTGGACAGGGTTAACTATGGCTACACCTTC.

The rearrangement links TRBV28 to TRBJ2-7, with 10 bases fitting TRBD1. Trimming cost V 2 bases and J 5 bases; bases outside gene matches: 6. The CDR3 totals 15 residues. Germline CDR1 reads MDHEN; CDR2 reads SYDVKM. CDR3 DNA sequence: TGTGCCAGCAGTTTAGGCGGGACAGGGGCTGACGAGCAGTACTTC. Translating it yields CASSLGGTGADEQYF.